This entry is about one T cell receptor (beta chain). CDR1 is MNHNS, CDR2 SASEGT, per germline. V was trimmed by 4 bases and J by 0 bases, leaving 17 bases between them. The CDR3 extends over 17 amino acids. The time point was: pretreatment peripheral blood. Data came from immunoSEQ multiplex PCR; TCRdb stores just in-frame clones and leaves some out. The sample lists 65,000 to 80,000 clones; roughly 90% were seen once. The data derive from a study of PD-L1 blockade in urothelial cancer. This rearrangement joins TRBV6-1 to TRBJ2-3; D might be TRBD1 (5 bases). The TCR sequence derives from a man between 65 and 79 years old with urothelial cancer. Sample: PBMCs, taken around atezolizumab (anti-PD-L1) treatment. CDR3 amino acids: CASSARQILTSTDTQYF. CDR3 in DNA: TGTGCCAGCAGTGCCCGACAGATACTTACTAGCACAGATACGCAGTATTTT.